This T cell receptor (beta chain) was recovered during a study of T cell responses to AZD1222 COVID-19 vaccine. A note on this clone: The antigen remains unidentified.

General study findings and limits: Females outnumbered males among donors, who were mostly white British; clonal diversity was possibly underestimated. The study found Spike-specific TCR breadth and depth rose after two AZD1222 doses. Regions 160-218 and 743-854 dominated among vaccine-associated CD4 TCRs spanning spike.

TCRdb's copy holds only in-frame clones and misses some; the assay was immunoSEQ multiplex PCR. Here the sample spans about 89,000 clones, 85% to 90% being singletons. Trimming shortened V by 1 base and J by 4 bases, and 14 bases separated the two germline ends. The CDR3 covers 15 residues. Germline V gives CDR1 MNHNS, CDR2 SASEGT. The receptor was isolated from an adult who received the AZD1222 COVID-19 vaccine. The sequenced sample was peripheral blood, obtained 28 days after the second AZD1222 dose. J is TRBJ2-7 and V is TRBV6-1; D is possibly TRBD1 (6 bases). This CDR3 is CASSEVGAVLYEQYF. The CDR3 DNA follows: TGTGCCAGCAGTGAAGTGGGGGCGGTACTTTACGAGCAGTACTTC.